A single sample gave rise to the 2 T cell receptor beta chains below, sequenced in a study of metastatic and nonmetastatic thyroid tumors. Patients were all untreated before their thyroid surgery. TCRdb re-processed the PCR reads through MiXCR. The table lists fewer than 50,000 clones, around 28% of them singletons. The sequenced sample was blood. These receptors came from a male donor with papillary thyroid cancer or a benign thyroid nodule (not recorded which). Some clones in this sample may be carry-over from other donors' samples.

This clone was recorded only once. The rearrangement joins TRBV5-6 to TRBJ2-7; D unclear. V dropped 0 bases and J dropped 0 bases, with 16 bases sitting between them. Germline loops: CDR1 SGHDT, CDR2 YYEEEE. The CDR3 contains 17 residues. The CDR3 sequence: CASSLVGNLGPSYEQYF. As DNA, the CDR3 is TGTGCCAGCAGCTTGGTGGGCAACCTAGGACCCTCCTACGAGCAGTACTTC.

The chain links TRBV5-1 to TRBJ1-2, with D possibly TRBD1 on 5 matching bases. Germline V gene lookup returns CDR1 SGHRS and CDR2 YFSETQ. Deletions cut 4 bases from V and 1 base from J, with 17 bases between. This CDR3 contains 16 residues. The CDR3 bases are TGCGCCAGCAGCGGGACGGACACCAGGTTTAACTATGGCTACACCTTC. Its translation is CASSGTDTRFNYGYTF.